The 15 T cell receptor beta chains given below trace back to one sample, sequenced in a study of cytomegalovirus exposure and HLA in healthy donors. Clones were sequenced by immunoSEQ multiplex PCR, and TCRdb holds only the in-frame ones, with some missing. The data hold some 83,000 clones, with around 94% observed a single time. The sequenced material came from PBMCs. The receptors stem from a woman aged 18-29 years in good health and CMV-seropositive.

The J gene is TRBJ2-3, the V gene TRBV30; a possible D gene is TRBD2 (5 bases). This CDR3 contains 15 residues. Trimming removed 2 bases at V and 0 bases at J, with 12 bases between. Germline V lookup: CDR1 GTSNPN, CDR2 SVGIG (reference sequence). The DNA for the CDR3 is TGTGCCTGGAGTTTTCTAGCTAGGAGCACAGATACGCAGTATTTT. Translation gives CAWSFLARSTDTQYF.

V usage is TRBV28 and J usage is TRBJ2-3; D gene unclear. From germline, CDR1 is MDHEN and CDR2 SYDVKM. Trimming shortened V by 2 bases and J by 0 bases, and 9 bases separated the two germline ends. The CDR3 is made up of 15 amino acids. The CDR3: CASSLDLKSTDTQYF. The CDR3 nucleotides are TGTGCCAGCAGTTTAGACTTAAAAAGCACAGATACGCAGTATTTT.

The genes are TRBV4-3 and TRBJ1-4; TRBD1 matches at 7 bases. The V segment lost 3 bases and the J segment 8 bases; nucleotides outside the gene matches: 18. This CDR3 is built from 18 residues. Germline V gene data show CDR1 as LGHNA and CDR2 as YSLEER. The CDR3 DNA follows: TGCGCCAGCAGCCACTTCGTTCCCAGGGGGTACGGACCCGAAAAACTGTTTTTT. Its protein product is CASSHFVPRGYGPEKLFF.

This chain links TRBV5-6 with TRBJ2-7, with D maybe TRBD2 (5 bases). With 7 bases removed from V and 1 base from J, the gap between germline ends came to 12 bases. Germline CDR1 SGHDT, CDR2 YYEEEE. CDR3 length: 13 amino acids. CDR3 sequence: CASQRVASYEQYF. The CDR3 DNA follows: TGTGCCAGCCAGAGGGTCGCTTCCTACGAGCAGTACTTC.

The chain recombines TRBV30 with TRBJ1-3, with 8 positions matching TRBD1. The V gene's germline CDR1 is GTSNPN and CDR2 SVGIG (reference sequence). The V and J ends lost 5 bases and 8 bases, in that order; junction bases with no gene match: 14. This CDR3 spans 15 amino acids. The CDR3 region is CAWYSRDRSGDTIYF. CDR3 coding DNA: TGTGCCTGGTACTCCCGGGACAGGTCAGGGGACACCATATATTTT.

V gene TRBV28 combines with J gene TRBJ2-3; TRBD2 is a possible D gene (5 bases). This CDR3 is 15 amino acids long. Trimming stripped 2 bases from V and 5 bases from J, with 14 bases between. The germline V gene encodes CDR1 MDHEN and CDR2 SYDVKM. Written as DNA, the CDR3 is TGTGCCAGCAGTTTAATGGCGGGCCTGGAAGATACGCAGTATTTT. This gives the protein CASSLMAGLEDTQYF.

The rearrangement joins TRBV27 to TRBJ2-1, with TRBD2 identical over 9 bases. CDR1 is MNHEY and CDR2 is SMNVEV in the germline V gene (reference sequence). Trimming removed 3 bases from V and 1 base from J; junction bases left unmatched: 16. The CDR3 consists of 20 residues. The CDR3 DNA reads TGTGCCAGCAGTTTCATACTGGCGGGGGGGCCGGTTGTATCCTACAATGAGCAGTTCTTC. It encodes CASSFILAGGPVVSYNEQFF.

V and J are TRBV27 and TRBJ2-7; 8 nucleotides line up with TRBD1. J gave up 1 base and V 3 bases, and 5 bases lay outside the gene matches. CDR1 and CDR2 (germline): MNHEY, SMNVEV (reference sequence). The CDR3 is 15 residues long. The CDR3 coding sequence is TGTGCCAGCAGTTTCCTGGGACAGGAGTCCTACGAGCAGTACTTC. This codes for CASSFLGQESYEQYF.

This clone was observed a few times. The CDR3 reads CASRSEGTGNARAFF. CDR3 DNA sequence: TGTGCCAGCAGAAGTGAAGGTACAGGGAACGCTAGGGCTTTCTTT. The chain carries TRBV6-1 and TRBJ1-1, with D perhaps TRBD1 (6 bases). The CDR3 loop spans 15 amino acids. Looked up from germline, CDR1 is MNHNS and CDR2 is SASEGT. Trimming cost V 6 bases and J 11 bases, with 25 bases left between them.

V and J are TRBV7-3 and TRBJ2-1; 13 nucleotides match TRBD2. Trimming at V came to 4 bases and at J to 6 bases, leaving 6 bases not matched to a gene. CDR1 is SGHTA and CDR2 is FQGTGA in the germline V gene. The CDR3 runs to 16 residues. This CDR3 reads CASSWGTSGIRNEQFF. CDR3 coding DNA: TGTGCCAGCAGCTGGGGGACTAGCGGGATTCGCAATGAGCAGTTCTTC.

This clone was observed a handful of times. V gene TRBV29-1 combines with J gene TRBJ2-7; maybe TRBD2 (5 bases). The CDR3 is 13 amino acids. Trimming cost V 4 bases and J 0 bases, with 10 bases left between them. Germline lookup yields CDR1 SQVTM and CDR2 ANQGSEA. The CDR3: CSVVGVSSYEQYF. For the CDR3, the DNA is TGCAGCGTTGTGGGAGTTAGCTCCTACGAGCAGTACTTC.

The chain carries TRBV30 and TRBJ1-5; 7 positions agree with TRBD1. Germline V gives CDR1 GTSNPN, CDR2 SVGIG (reference sequence). The CDR3 extends over 13 amino acids. The V gene end was trimmed by 3 bases and the J gene end by 4 bases; junction bases not matched to a gene: 3. The CDR3 spells CAWSNRGNQPQHF. The CDR3 DNA follows: TGTGCCTGGAGCAACAGGGGAAATCAGCCCCAGCATTTT.

The count of this clone is one. The gene calls are TRBV27 and TRBJ2-4; D perhaps matches TRBD2 (5 bases). This CDR3 spans 15 amino acids. V lost 2 bases and J 6 bases, leaving 14 bases between the germline ends. Germline loops: CDR1 MNHEY, CDR2 SMNVEV (reference sequence). CDR3 residues: CASSLNQAGGNIQYF. Written as DNA, the CDR3 is TGTGCCAGCAGTTTAAACCAAGCTGGAGGAAACATTCAGTACTTC.

The V call is TRBV6-6, the J call TRBJ1-4; possibly TRBD1 for D (5 bases). The CDR3 sequence is 14 residues long. With 7 bases removed from V and 8 bases from J, the gap between germline ends came to 17 bases. Germline V gene data show CDR1 as MNHNY and CDR2 as SVGAGI (reference sequence). This CDR3 reads CASKGPAVIEKLFF. In DNA, the CDR3 is TGTGCCAGCAAGGGGCCAGCTGTAATCGAAAAACTGTTTTTT.

The chain joins TRBV28 to TRBJ2-5; D might be TRBD1 (5 bases). The better agreement between TRBJ2-7 and the DNA end casts doubt on the J call. CDR3 length equals 12 residues. The germline CDR1 and CDR2 sequences are MDHEN and SYDVKM. The CDR3 sequence is CASSSTGPEQYF. As DNA, the CDR3 is TGTGCCAGCAGTTCAACAGGTCCCGAGCAGTACTTC.